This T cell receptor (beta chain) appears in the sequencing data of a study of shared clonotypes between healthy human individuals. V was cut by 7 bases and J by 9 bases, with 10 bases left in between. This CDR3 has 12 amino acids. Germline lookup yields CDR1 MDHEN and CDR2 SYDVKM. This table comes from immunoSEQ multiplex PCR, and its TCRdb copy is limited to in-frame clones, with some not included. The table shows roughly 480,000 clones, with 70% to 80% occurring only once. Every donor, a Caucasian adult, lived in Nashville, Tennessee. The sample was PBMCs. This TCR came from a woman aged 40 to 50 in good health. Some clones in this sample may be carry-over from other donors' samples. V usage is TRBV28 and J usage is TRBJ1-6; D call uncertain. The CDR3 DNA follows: TGTGCCAGCACCCAAACCGTTTCACCCCTCCACTTT. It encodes CASTQTVSPLHF.